The 25 T cell receptor beta chains given below trace back to one sample, sequenced in a study of graft-versus-host responses after intestinal transplantation. The repertoire was sequenced with immunoSEQ multiplex PCR; TCRdb's copy has only in-frame clones and lacks some. The sample has around 100,000 clones, around 90% seen once. These receptors' antigens are unknown. Sequencing was performed on unstimulated CD4+ T cells sorted from spleen or lymph node cells, taken before transplant. Source of these receptors: a human donor who was the organ donor for an intestinal transplant.

This clone was picked up a small number of times. The chain is built from TRBV6-6 and TRBJ2-7, with D unresolved. V was clipped by 5 bases and J by 9 bases, with 14 bases between them. CDR1 is MNHNY, CDR2 SVGAGI, per germline (reference sequence). The CDR3 has 12 residues. CDR3 bases: TGTGCCAGCAGTGGCGTCAATGTCTGGCAGTACTTC. It is translated as CASSGVNVWQYF.

The chain recombines TRBV30 with TRBJ1-5; perhaps TRBD1 as D (6 bases). The CDR3 loop spans 13 amino acids. The V end was cut by 3 bases, the J end by 6 bases, with 12 bases between. Germline values: CDR1 GTSNPN, CDR2 SVGIG (reference sequence). The CDR3 DNA is TGTGCCTGGAGCACAGGGCCGGGTCAGCCCCAGCATTTT. It is translated as CAWSTGPGQPQHF.

The V gene is TRBV18, the J gene TRBJ2-1; D might be TRBD1 or TRBD2, each matching 6 bases. The CDR3 length is 17 residues. CDR1 KGHSH and CDR2 LQKENI come from the germline V gene. The V gene lost 3 bases and the J gene lost 4 bases, with 19 bases spanning the gap. The CDR3 DNA follows: TGTGCCAGCTCACCCGCGGAACAGGGAGGAAGGTACAATGAGCAGTTCTTC. Protein product: CASSPAEQGGRYNEQFF.

The sample holds one count of this clone. V usage is TRBV10-3 and J usage is TRBJ2-5; no reliable D call. The V end lost 4 bases, the J end lost 1 base, and 1 base lay between the germline ends. The germline V gene encodes CDR1 ENHRY and CDR2 SYGVKD. The CDR3 contains 11 residues. CDR3 nucleotide sequence: TGTGCCATCAGTGCCCAAGAGACCCAGTACTTC. This codes for CAISAQETQYF.

This sequence joins TRBV28 and TRBJ2-1; 9 bases are shared with TRBD2. V shed 8 bases and J 5 bases; nucleotides not matched to a gene: 7. The CDR3 contains 14 residues. CDR1 MDHEN and CDR2 SYDVKM come from the germline V gene. CDR3 DNA: TGTGCCAGCCGATCGGCTAGCGGGGACAATGAGCAGTTCTTC. It is translated as CASRSASGDNEQFF.

The chain joins TRBV12-5 to TRBJ1-5, with D unclear. The CDR3 extends over 16 amino acids. The V gene lost 8 bases and the J gene lost 3 bases, with 20 bases spanning the gap. Per germline, CDR1 LGHNT and CDR2 FRNRAP. The CDR3 is CASSEVKGPYNQPQHF. CDR3 DNA: TGTGCTAGTAGTGAGGTGAAAGGTCCCTACAATCAGCCCCAGCATTTT.

The chain combines TRBV28 with TRBJ1-1, with 8 bases fitting TRBD1. This CDR3 spans 14 amino acids. Looked up from germline, CDR1 is MDHEN and CDR2 is SYDVKM. The J segment lost 11 bases and the V segment lost 8 bases, leaving 16 bases of the junction unmatched. The CDR3 bases are TGTGCCAGCGGTCTTTCGGGACAGGTCGAAGGGGCTTTCTTT. This gives the protein CASGLSGQVEGAFF.

The J gene is TRBJ2-7, the V gene TRBV27; D not resolved. Trimming removed 3 bases from V and 2 bases from J, with 8 bases in between. Germline V gives CDR1 MNHEY, CDR2 SMNVEV (reference sequence). CDR3 length equals 13 residues. This chain's CDR3 is CASSLPGTYEQYF. The DNA of the CDR3 is TGTGCCAGCAGTTTGCCAGGAACCTACGAGCAGTACTTC.

The chain is built from TRBV2 and TRBJ1-3, with unresolved D. The CDR3 contains 14 residues. Trimming took off 3 bases at V and 5 bases at J, with 11 bases between the two ends. Germline loops: CDR1 SNHLY, CDR2 FYNNEI. The CDR3 DNA sequence: TGTGCCAGCAGTGAGTGGAGTACCAGAAACACCATATATTTT. Encoded protein: CASSEWSTRNTIYF.

In DNA, the CDR3 is TGTGCCAGCAGTATCACGGACAGGGGGCTAGACGAGCAGTACTTC. It encodes CASSITDRGLDEQYF. This chain links TRBV28 with TRBJ2-7, with TRBD1 matching over 11 bases. Germline V gene sequence: CDR1 MDHEN, CDR2 SYDVKM. This CDR3 has 15 amino acids. The ends lost 5 bases at V and 5 bases at J; junction bases unmatched: 8.

This chain joins TRBV27 and TRBJ1-1; D is perhaps TRBD1 (5 bases). Germline CDR1 reads MNHEY; CDR2 reads SMNVEV (reference sequence). The CDR3 covers 14 residues. Trimming removed 3 bases from V and 3 bases from J, with 11 bases in between. The CDR3 region is CASSLGGTDTEAFF. CDR3 DNA: TGTGCCAGCAGTTTGGGGGGGACTGACACTGAAGCTTTCTTT.

This chain links TRBV28 with TRBJ1-3; 8 bases map to TRBD1. The length of the CDR3 is 14 residues. The ends lost 7 bases at V and 4 bases at J; junction bases unmatched: 6. From germline, CDR1 is MDHEN and CDR2 SYDVKM. CDR3 sequence reads: CASTTWTGGNTIYF. The CDR3 nucleotides read TGTGCCAGCACCACTTGGACAGGGGGAAACACCATATATTTT.

The chain is built from TRBV15 and TRBJ1-4, with unresolved D. Trimming cost V 2 bases and J 4 bases, with 26 bases left between them. The CDR3 sequence is 20 residues long. Germline lookup yields CDR1 LNHNV and CDR2 YYDKDF (reference sequence). The CDR3 bases are TGTGCCACCAGCAGAACCCCGAAAGGACTCCAACAATGTATTAATGAAAAACTGTTTTTT. Its translation: CATSRTPKGLQQCINEKLFF.

The chain joins TRBV9 to TRBJ2-1; TRBD2 matches 9 bases. Germline CDR1 is SGDLS and CDR2 is YYNGEE. The CDR3 length is 16 residues. Unmatched junction bases numbered 8, after V lost 0 bases and J lost 7 bases. The chain's CDR3 is CASSVAQREEGNEQFF. In DNA form, the CDR3 reads TGTGCCAGCAGCGTAGCTCAGCGGGAGGAGGGAAATGAGCAGTTCTTC.

V gene TRBV5-6 combines with J gene TRBJ1-1; 9 bases map to TRBD1. V lost 2 bases to trimming and J lost 4 bases; unmatched junction nucleotides: 12. CDR1 and CDR2 from the germline V gene are SGHDT and YYEEEE. CDR3 length: 17 amino acids. In DNA form, the CDR3 reads TGTGCCAGCAGCTTCATACCGGGACAGGGTTTCTCCACTGAAGCTTTCTTT. Its translation is CASSFIPGQGFSTEAFF. The complete variable domain, with remaining parts taken from reference TRBV5-6 and TRBJ1-1, reads DAGVTQSPTHLIKTRGQQVTLRCSPKSGHDTVSWYQQALGQGPQFIFQYYEEEERQRGNFPDRFSGHQFPNYSSELNVNALLLGDSALYLCASSFIPGQGFSTEAFFGQGTRLTVV.

The genes are TRBV6-1 and TRBJ2-5; TRBD1 matches 10 bases. CDR1 and CDR2 (germline): MNHNS, SASEGT. Losses at the gene ends were 6 bases for V and 2 bases for J; bases not matched to a gene: 3. This CDR3 is 14 amino acids long. The CDR3 DNA sequence: TGTGCCAGCAGGGACAGGGGGGGACAAGAGACCCAGTACTTC. It translates to CASRDRGGQETQYF.

This rearrangement joins TRBV19 to TRBJ2-3; 8 nucleotides match TRBD2. This CDR3 region has 17 residues. In germline, CDR1 is LNHDA, CDR2 SQIVND (reference sequence). With V trimmed by 5 bases and J by 0 bases, 10 bases remained unmatched. CDR3 amino acids: CASSPIPPGGSTDTQYF. For the CDR3, the DNA is TGTGCCAGTAGTCCCATCCCGCCGGGAGGGAGCACAGATACGCAGTATTTT.

This chain links TRBV4-1 with TRBJ2-2, with TRBD2 matching over 11 bases. The CDR3 contains 16 residues. Germline loops: CDR1 MGHRA, CDR2 YSYEKL. Trimming at V came to 4 bases and at J to 1 base, leaving 2 bases not matched to a gene. The DNA for the CDR3 is TGCGCCAGCAGCCGAGGGACTAGCGGGAACACCGGGGAGCTGTTTTTT. This translates into CASSRGTSGNTGELFF.

The V and J genes are TRBV30 and TRBJ2-1; TRBD2 agrees at 10 bases. Trimming took 1 base from V and 10 from J; bases not matched to a gene: 10. The V gene's germline CDR1 is GTSNPN and CDR2 SVGIG (reference sequence). The CDR3 covers 15 residues. CDR3: CAWSGLAGVAREQFF. CDR3 in DNA: TGTGCCTGGAGTGGCCTAGCGGGAGTAGCACGGGAGCAGTTCTTC.

The V and J genes are TRBV9 and TRBJ2-1; a weak D match, TRBD1 (6 bases). V was cut by 0 bases and J by 0 bases, with 10 bases left in between. Germline V lookup: CDR1 SGDLS, CDR2 YYNGEE. CDR3 size: 16 residues. CDR3 loop: CASSVGGQGSYNEQFF. DNA of the CDR3: TGTGCCAGCAGCGTAGGGGGGCAAGGCTCCTACAATGAGCAGTTCTTC. The variable domain in full, with the rest retrieved from reference TRBV9 and TRBJ2-1, is DSGVTQTPKHLITATGQRVTLRCSPRSGDLSVYWYQQSLDQGLQFLIQYYNGEERAKGNILERFSAQQFPDLHSELNLSSLELGDSALYFCASSVGGQGSYNEQFFGPGTRLTVL.

The chain employs TRBV6-5 and TRBJ2-7; D gene uncertain. This CDR3 is built from 14 residues. The germline V gene encodes CDR1 MNHEY and CDR2 SVGAGI. V was clipped by 5 bases and J by 1 base, with 12 bases between them. This chain's CDR3 is CASSEFLDSYEQYF. For the CDR3, the DNA is TGTGCCAGCAGTGAATTTCTGGATTCCTACGAGCAGTACTTC.

The rearrangement joins TRBV30 to TRBJ2-4; D is possibly TRBD2 (6 bases). The V gene lost 8 bases and the J gene lost 0 bases, with 11 bases spanning the gap. The CDR3 is 13 amino acids. The germline V gene encodes CDR1 GTSNPN and CDR2 SVGIG (reference sequence). The DNA of the CDR3 is TGTGCCGGGGGGTCTCTAGCCAAAAACATTCAGTACTTC. Amino acids: CAGGSLAKNIQYF.

V is TRBV27 and J is TRBJ1-4, with 7 positions matching TRBD1. Trimming cost V 8 bases and J 10 bases; bases outside gene matches: 7. Germline CDR1 is MNHEY and CDR2 is SMNVEV (reference sequence). This CDR3 has 12 residues. The CDR3 DNA reads TGTGCCAGCGGCTACCGACAGGGAAAACTGTTTTTT. Its protein product is CASGYRQGKLFF.

The chain links TRBV6-1 to TRBJ1-1; the match to TRBD1 covers 7 bases. In germline, CDR1 is MNHNS, CDR2 SASEGT. The CDR3 contains 12 residues. The V segment lost 8 bases and the J segment 5 bases; nucleotides outside the gene matches: 5. The CDR3 sequence: CASRFRGTEAFF. For the CDR3, the DNA is TGTGCCAGCCGATTCAGGGGGACTGAAGCTTTCTTT.

This rearrangement joins TRBV6-1 to TRBJ2-3; D is ambiguous. The CDR3 sequence is 14 residues long. V was pared by 7 bases and J by 6 bases, with 17 bases between. The germline V gene has CDR1 MNHNS and CDR2 SASEGT. In nucleotides, the CDR3 is TGTGCCAGCAATATCCCCGCTCTAGGGGATACGCAGTATTTT. Its translation: CASNIPALGDTQYF.